Each of the 21 T cell receptor beta chains below was sequenced from the same sample in a study of beta chain features in type 1 diabetes. TCRB transcripts that were expressed got sequenced, as all of the isolated RNA had been reverse transcribed. Using immunoSEQ multiplex PCR, the repertoire was profiled, and TCRdb retains in-frame clones only, with some absent. Of 500,000 to 700,000 clones listed, around a sixth are singletons. Specimen: naive CD4+ T cells from blood. The receptors shown here come from a man in his late teens or twenties in good health.

The rearrangement links TRBV29-1 to TRBJ1-1; D possibly corresponds to TRBD1 (6 bases). The CDR3 spans 11 residues. Trimming took off 4 bases at V and 10 bases at J, with 13 bases between the two ends. Germline CDR1 is SQVTM and CDR2 is ANQGSEA. CDR3 region: CSVARRGRAFF. CDR3 bases: TGCAGCGTTGCCAGGCGGGGGCGAGCTTTCTTT.

The chain couples TRBV13 to TRBJ2-4; D might be TRBD1 or TRBD2, each matching 6 bases. The CDR3 length is 17 residues. In germline, CDR1 is PRHDT, CDR2 FYEKMQ (reference sequence). The V end lost 3 bases, the J end lost 1 base, and 16 bases lay between the germline ends. CDR3 residues: CASSLGRGAHAKNIQYF. The DNA of the CDR3 is TGTGCCAGCAGCTTGGGAAGGGGGGCTCATGCCAAAAACATTCAGTACTTC.

This chain connects TRBV6-5 to TRBJ1-1; tentative D call: TRBD1 (5 bases). V was pared by 4 bases and J by 4 bases, with 16 bases between. Germline assignment: CDR1 MNHEY and CDR2 SVGAGI. The CDR3 is 15 residues long. CDR3 in amino acids: CASSSSGAGGTEAFF. DNA for the CDR3: TGTGCCAGCAGTTCCTCCGGGGCCGGCGGCACTGAAGCTTTCTTT.

This clone was observed many times. The rearrangement links TRBV19 to TRBJ2-1; perhaps D is TRBD1 or TRBD2 (5 bases each). CDR1 and CDR2 (germline): LNHDA, SQIVND (reference sequence). V shed 10 bases and J shed 1 base, with 14 bases lying between them. The CDR3 runs 14 residues. The chain's CDR3 is CATRSGGSYNEQFF. The CDR3 nucleotides are TGTGCCACCCGAAGTGGGGGTTCCTACAATGAGCAGTTCTTC.

The chain combines TRBV29-1 with TRBJ2-3, with a possible D match to TRBD2 (5 bases). Germline assignment: CDR1 SQVTM and CDR2 ANQGSEA. Trimming took 6 bases from V and 2 from J, leaving 18 bases between them. CDR3 length: 15 amino acids. This CDR3 reads CSVGHAGTFTDTQYF. For the CDR3, the DNA is TGCAGCGTGGGCCATGCGGGCACCTTCACAGATACGCAGTATTTT.

The V gene is TRBV4-3, the J gene TRBJ2-7, with 9 bases aligning to TRBD2. The V gene's germline CDR1 is LGHNA and CDR2 YSLEER. The CDR3 is 16 amino acids. The junction had 10 bases not matched to a gene; V was cut back by 2 bases and J by 5 bases. The CDR3: CASSQHATSGADEQYF. In nucleotides, the CDR3 is TGCGCCAGCAGCCAACACGCGACTAGCGGAGCGGACGAGCAGTACTTC.

This clone was observed a handful of times. The genes are TRBV18 and TRBJ2-3, with 9 bases lining up with TRBD2. The CDR3 has 16 amino acids. Trimming cost V 1 base and J 2 bases; bases outside gene matches: 4. The germline gives CDR1 KGHSH, CDR2 LQKENI. CDR3 protein: CASSPLPSGATDTQYF. CDR3 DNA: TGTGCCAGCTCACCACTGCCTAGCGGGGCCACAGATACGCAGTATTTT.

The V and J genes are TRBV7-2 and TRBJ1-2; possible D gene TRBD1, 5 bases. CDR1 and CDR2 from the germline V gene are SGHTA and FQGNSA. Trimming shortened V by 1 base and J by 4 bases, and 10 bases separated the two germline ends. The CDR3 is made up of 14 amino acids. Here the CDR3 DNA reads TGTGCCAGCAGCTTAGGATCGGGGCCCTATGGCTACACCTTC. As protein: CASSLGSGPYGYTF.

The chain uses TRBV4-1 and TRBJ2-1, with D uncertain. This CDR3 comprises 12 residues. In germline, CDR1 is MGHRA, CDR2 YSYEKL. The V gene lost 2 bases and the J gene lost 4 bases, with 3 bases spanning the gap. CDR3 sequence reads: CASSQLYNEQFF. The CDR3 DNA follows: TGCGCCAGCAGCCAATTATACAATGAGCAGTTCTTC.

CDR3 in DNA: TGCGCCAGCAGCCAAGACCGACAGGGGGCCTATGAGCAGTTCTTC. This gives the protein CASSQDRQGAYEQFF. The chain has TRBV4-3 and TRBJ2-1, with TRBD1 matching over 10 bases. The germline V gene has CDR1 LGHNA and CDR2 YSLEER. With 0 bases clipped from V and 8 bases from J, the junction kept 4 bases outside the gene matches. The CDR3 consists of 15 residues.

This clone has a single count. V is TRBV12-5 and J is TRBJ1-2; D may be TRBD1 (5 bases). Germline CDR1 reads LGHNT; CDR2 reads FRNRAP. The CDR3 is 16 amino acids. V was shortened by 3 bases and J by 6 bases, with 20 bases between the two germline ends. CDR3 bases: TGTGCTAGTGGTTTCGCGCCCCCCGGCAGGGCGCATGGCTACACCTTC. This codes for CASGFAPPGRAHGYTF.

This clone has just a few counts. This rearrangement joins TRBV27 to TRBJ2-7; 7 bases are shared with TRBD1. In germline, CDR1 is MNHEY, CDR2 SMNVEV (reference sequence). The CDR3 is 15 amino acids. J gave up 2 bases and V 6 bases, and 10 bases lay outside the gene matches. The CDR3 DNA follows: TGTGCCAGCAGACCGACCGGGACAGCCACCTACGAGCAGTACTTC. This encodes CASRPTGTATYEQYF.

This clone was detected a few times. This chain connects TRBV9 to TRBJ2-2; TRBD2 might be the D (5 bases). This CDR3 has 14 residues. From germline, CDR1 is SGDLS and CDR2 YYNGEE. V dropped 1 base and J dropped 1 base, with 5 bases sitting between them. In DNA form, the CDR3 reads TGTGCCAGCAGCGTACGGGGGAACACCGGGGAGCTGTTTTTT. Its protein product is CASSVRGNTGELFF.

This clone was recorded once. This chain joins TRBV9 and TRBJ2-2, with TRBD1 matching 10 bases. This CDR3 comprises 16 residues. The ends lost 0 bases at V and 7 bases at J; junction bases unmatched: 6. Germline CDR1 is SGDLS and CDR2 is YYNGEE. The DNA for the CDR3 is TGTGCCAGCAGCGTAGGGGGACAGGGGTTTTTCGGGGAGCTGTTTTTT. This gives the protein CASSVGGQGFFGELFF.

This clone was seen a few times. The chain joins TRBV20-1 to TRBJ2-5; D call uncertain. This CDR3 contains 11 residues. Germline CDR1 is DFQATT and CDR2 is SNEGSKA (reference sequence). Trimming cost V 7 bases and J 7 bases, with 13 bases left between them. The CDR3 DNA reads TGCAGTGACCTGCCCCCGGGGACCCAGTACTTC. Protein product: CSDLPPGTQYF.

This clone showed up just a few times. This rearrangement joins TRBV27 to TRBJ2-5, with a weak D call TRBD2 (7 bases). Germline CDR1 MNHEY, CDR2 SMNVEV (reference sequence). V was pared by 5 bases and J by 5 bases, with 18 bases between. This CDR3 region has 15 residues. CDR3 amino acids: CASSAYQGREETQYF. Here the CDR3 DNA reads TGTGCCAGCAGTGCCTACCAGGGGCGGGAGGAGACCCAGTACTTC.

The CDR3 nucleotides read TGTGCCATCAGTGAGTCCCTGACAGGGTATGAGCAGTTCTTC. It is translated as CAISESLTGYEQFF. This chain links TRBV10-3 with TRBJ2-1; 7 bases map to TRBD1. J lost 8 bases, V lost 0 bases, and 4 bases had no gene match. Looked up from germline, CDR1 is ENHRY and CDR2 is SYGVKD. The CDR3 loop spans 14 amino acids.

The chain uses TRBV5-1 and TRBJ1-5; 7 nucleotides match TRBD1. The CDR3 sequence is 17 residues long. Germline CDR1 reads SGHRS; CDR2 reads YFSETQ. With 0 bases clipped from V and 0 bases from J, the junction kept 6 bases outside the gene matches. The CDR3 DNA reads as TGCGCCAGCAGCTTGGAAGGGGGCTGGAATAGCAATCAGCCCCAGCATTTT. Its protein is CASSLEGGWNSNQPQHF.

The chain combines TRBV6-6 with TRBJ1-2; the D is unclear. V was shortened by 0 bases and J by 5 bases, with 13 bases between the two germline ends. CDR1 is MNHNY and CDR2 is SVGAGI in the germline V gene (reference sequence). CDR3 length equals 15 residues. The CDR3 DNA sequence: TGTGCCAGCAGTTACTCGTCAGTGGGGTCTTATGGCTACACCTTC. Its translation: CASSYSSVGSYGYTF.

Turning to this clone: One end of the junction fails to match germline, which may point to a read error. Other DNA sequences within the sample encode an identical CDR3. V and J are TRBV6-5 and TRBJ2-7, with 8 positions matching TRBD1. This CDR3 is 15 amino acids long. The germline CDR1 and CDR2 sequences are MNHEY and SVGAGI. The CDR3, as DNA: TGTGCCAGCAGTAACCGGGACAGGAGCTCCTATGAGCAGTACTTC. Translated: CASSNRDRSSYEQYF.

The rearrangement uses TRBV7-9 and TRBJ2-1; 10 bases map to TRBD1. J lost 2 bases, V lost 3 bases, and 7 bases had no gene match. This CDR3 has 17 residues. Germline loops: CDR1 SEHNR, CDR2 FQNEAQ (reference sequence). The CDR3 region has the DNA TGTGCCAGCAGCTTTACGACCGGGACAGGGGCCTACAATGAGCAGTTCTTC. Its protein is CASSFTTGTGAYNEQFF. Using reference TRBV7-9 and TRBJ2-1 for the parts outside the CDR3, the full variable domain is DTGVSQNPRHKITKRGQNVTFRCDPISEHNRLYWYRQTLGQGPEFLTYFQNEAQLEKSRLLSDRFSAERPKGSFSTLEIQRTEQGDSAMYLCASSFTTGTGAYNEQFFGPGTRLTVL.